The rows below give T cell receptor beta chains drawn from one sample of a study of technical replicates of blood from several donors. Generated by immunoSEQ multiplex PCR, the TCRdb table keeps only in-frame clones and is missing some. The sample yields 84,000 or so clones, about 95% seen once. What was sequenced was T cells isolated from PBMCs. These receptors were collected from a human donor in good health. Each CDR3 is given with its conserved first and last residue. D genes are given only for firm matches. Size tells how often a clone was seen (once, few, many) or the class of an expanded clone, and some rows leave it out.

size	D	V	J	CDR3	DNA
-	-	TRBV9	TRBJ1-5	CASSVGGVGGQPQHF	TGTGCCAGCAGCGTAGGAGGGGTAGGGGGTCAGCCCCAGCATTTT
-	-	TRBV19	TRBJ1-1	CASSPKQGFTEAFF	TGTGCCAGTAGTCCCAAACAGGGTTTCACTGAAGCTTTCTTT
-	TRBD1	TRBV6-5	TRBJ2-7	CASGTGIYEQYF	TGTGCCAGCGGGACAGGGATCTACGAGCAGTACTTC
once	TRBD2	TRBV4-1	TRBJ2-3	CASSREPGLAENTDTQYF	TGCGCCAGCAGCCGGGAGCCTGGACTAGCGGAAAACACAGATACGCAGTATTTT
-	TRBD2	TRBV28	TRBJ2-2	CASSLVAGGLPGELFF	TGTGCCAGCAGTTTAGTCGCGGGAGGACTTCCCGGGGAGCTGTTTTTT
-	-	TRBV19	TRBJ1-3	CASSIGTGLGNTIYF	TGTGCCAGTAGTATCGGTACAGGTTTAGGTAACACCATATATTTT
-	-	TRBV27	TRBJ1-1	CASSLSTGTEAFF	TGTGCCAGCAGTTTATCGACAGGCACTGAAGCTTTCTTT
-	-	TRBV5-1	TRBJ2-5	CASSSLSSQETQYF	TGCGCCAGCAGCTCCCTTAGCAGTCAGGAGACCCAGTACTTC
-	TRBD1	TRBV6-1	TRBJ1-1	CASREQGANTEAFF	TGTGCCAGCAGAGAACAGGGGGCGAACACTGAAGCTTTCTTT
-	TRBD1	TRBV5-6	TRBJ2-4	CASSFWRDRVIQYF	TGTGCCAGCAGCTTTTGGAGGGACAGGGTCATTCAGTACTTC
-	TRBD1	TRBV6-5	TRBJ1-1	CASSYSVTGPTEAFF	TGTGCCAGCAGTTACTCGGTGACAGGGCCCACTGAAGCTTTCTTT
-	-	TRBV19	TRBJ1-2	CASSPQGQGREGYTF	TGTGCCAGTAGTCCCCAAGGTCAGGGGAGGGAGGGCTACACCTTC
once	TRBD2	TRBV9	TRBJ2-1	CASSAWGGRHEQFF	TGTGCCAGCAGCGCATGGGGAGGGCGGCATGAGCAGTTCTTC
-	-	TRBV4-1	TRBJ2-4	CASSQLPGDIQYF	TGCGCCAGCAGCCAACTTCCAGGTGACATTCAGTACTTC
-	-	TRBV21-1	TRBJ2-7	CASSKVTRDKGPHEQYF	TGTGCCAGCAGCAAAGTTACCCGGGACAAGGGCCCCCACGAGCAGTACTTC
-	-	TRBV7-9	TRBJ2-5	CASSPVGVETQYF	TGTGCCAGCAGCCCGGTCGGAGTAGAGACCCAGTACTTC
-	-	TRBV6-5	TRBJ1-4	CASSYSSPTNPEKLFF	TGTGCCAGCAGTTACTCGAGTCCTACGAACCCTGAAAAACTGTTTTTT